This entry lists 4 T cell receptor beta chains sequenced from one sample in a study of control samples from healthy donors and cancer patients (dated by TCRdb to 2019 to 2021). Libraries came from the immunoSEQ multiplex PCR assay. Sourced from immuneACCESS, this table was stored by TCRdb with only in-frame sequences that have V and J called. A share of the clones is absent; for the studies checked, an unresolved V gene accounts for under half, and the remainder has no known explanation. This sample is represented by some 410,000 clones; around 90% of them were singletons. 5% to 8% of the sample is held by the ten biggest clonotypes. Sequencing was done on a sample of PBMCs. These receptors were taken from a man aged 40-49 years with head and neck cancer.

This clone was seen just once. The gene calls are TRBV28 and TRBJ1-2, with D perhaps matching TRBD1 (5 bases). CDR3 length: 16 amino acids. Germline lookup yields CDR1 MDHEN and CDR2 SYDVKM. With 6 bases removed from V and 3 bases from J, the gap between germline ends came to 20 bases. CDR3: CASSIPDSRIYYGYTF. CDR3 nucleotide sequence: TGTGCCAGCAGCATCCCAGACAGCAGGATATACTATGGCTACACCTTC.

The CDR3: CASSLRGAIRSYGYTF. CDR3 DNA: TGTGCCAGCAGTTTACGGGGCGCAATTCGCTCCTATGGCTACACCTTC. This sequence joins TRBV28 and TRBJ1-2, with D perhaps TRBD1 (5 bases). Trimming took 2 bases from V and 4 from J, leaving 17 bases between them. From germline, CDR1 is MDHEN and CDR2 SYDVKM. CDR3 length: 16 amino acids.

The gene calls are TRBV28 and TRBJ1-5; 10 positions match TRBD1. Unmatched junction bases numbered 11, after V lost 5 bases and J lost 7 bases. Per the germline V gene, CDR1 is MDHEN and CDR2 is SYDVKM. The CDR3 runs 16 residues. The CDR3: CASSHRDRGGGQPQHF. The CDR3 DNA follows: TGTGCCAGCAGTCATCGGGACAGGGGAGGGGGACAGCCCCAGCATTTT.

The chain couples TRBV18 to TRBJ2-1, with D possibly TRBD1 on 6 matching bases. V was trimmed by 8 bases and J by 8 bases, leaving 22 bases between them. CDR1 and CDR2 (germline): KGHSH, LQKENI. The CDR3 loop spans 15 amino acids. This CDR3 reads CASTATSTRGDEQFF. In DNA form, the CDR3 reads TGTGCCAGCACAGCAACGTCGACCAGGGGTGATGAGCAGTTCTTC.